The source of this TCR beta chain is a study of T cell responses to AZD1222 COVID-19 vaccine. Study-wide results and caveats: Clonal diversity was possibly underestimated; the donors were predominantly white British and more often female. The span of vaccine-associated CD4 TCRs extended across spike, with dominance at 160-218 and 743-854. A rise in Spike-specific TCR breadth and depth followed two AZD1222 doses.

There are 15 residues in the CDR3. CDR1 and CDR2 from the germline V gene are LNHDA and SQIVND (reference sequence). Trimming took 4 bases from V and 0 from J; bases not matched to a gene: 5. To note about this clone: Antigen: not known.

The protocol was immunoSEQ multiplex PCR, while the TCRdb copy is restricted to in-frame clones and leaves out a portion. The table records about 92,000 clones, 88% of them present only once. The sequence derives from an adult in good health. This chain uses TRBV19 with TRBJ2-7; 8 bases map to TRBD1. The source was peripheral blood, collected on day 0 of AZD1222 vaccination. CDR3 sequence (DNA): TGTGCCAGTAGTAGGGCAGGGGGCCGCTCCTACGAGCAGTACTTC. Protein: CASSRAGGRSYEQYF.